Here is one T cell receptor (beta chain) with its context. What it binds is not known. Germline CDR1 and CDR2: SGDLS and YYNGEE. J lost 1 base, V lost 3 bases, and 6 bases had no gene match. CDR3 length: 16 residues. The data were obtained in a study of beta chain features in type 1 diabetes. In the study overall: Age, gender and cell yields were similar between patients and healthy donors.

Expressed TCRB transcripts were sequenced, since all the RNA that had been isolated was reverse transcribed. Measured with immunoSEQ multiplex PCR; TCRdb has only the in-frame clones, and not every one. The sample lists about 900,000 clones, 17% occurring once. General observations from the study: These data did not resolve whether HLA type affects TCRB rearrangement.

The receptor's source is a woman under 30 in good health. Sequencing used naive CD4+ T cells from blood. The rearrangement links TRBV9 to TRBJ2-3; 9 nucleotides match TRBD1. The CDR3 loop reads CASSARQGVRTDTQYF. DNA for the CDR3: TGTGCCAGCAGCGCCAGACAGGGGGTCCGCACAGATACGCAGTATTTT. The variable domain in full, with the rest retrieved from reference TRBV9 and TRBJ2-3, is DSGVTQTPKHLITATGQRVTLRCSPRSGDLSVYWYQQSLDQGLQFLIQYYNGEERAKGNILERFSAQQFPDLHSELNLSSLELGDSALYFCASSARQGVRTDTQYFGPGTRLTVL.